The 11 T cell receptor beta chains below were found in one sample sequenced in a study of control samples from healthy donors and cancer patients. The protocol was immunoSEQ multiplex PCR, while the TCRdb copy is restricted to in-frame clones and leaves out a portion. The sample has 95,000 to 130,000 clones, approximately 90% seen once. Sequencing was performed on blood. The receptors stem from a woman aged 70-85 years in good health.

The chain is built from TRBV19 and TRBJ1-1; D unresolved. The germline CDR1 and CDR2 sequences are LNHDA and SQIVND (reference sequence). CDR3 length: 15 amino acids. Trimming cost V 5 bases and J 4 bases, with 17 bases left between them. In DNA, the CDR3 is TGTGCCAGTAGTCCCTCGCGACAAGGCGGCACTGAAGCTTTCTTT. It is translated as CASSPSRQGGTEAFF. Complete variable domain (other parts from reference TRBV19 and TRBJ1-1): DGGITQSPKYLFRKEGQNVTLSCEQNLNHDAMYWYRQDPGQGLRLIYYSQIVNDFQKGDIAEGYSVSREKKESFPLTVTSAQKNPTAFYLCASSPSRQGGTEAFFGQGTRLTVV.

This sequence joins TRBV3-1 (or the pseudogene TRBV3-2) and TRBJ2-3; 8 bases are a match to TRBD2. The CDR3 length is 16 residues. Germline CDR1 is LGHDT and CDR2 is YNNKEL (reference sequence). The V and J ends lost 1 base and 2 bases, in that order; junction bases with no gene match: 5. As DNA, the CDR3 is TGTGCCAGCAGCCAAGTGCGGGGGGCCCTCACAGATACGCAGTATTTT. Residues: CASSQVRGALTDTQYF.

The genes are TRBV12-3 or TRBV12-4 and TRBJ2-2; D remains unclear. CDR3 length: 13 residues. V lost 5 bases to trimming and J lost 3 bases, with 7 bases between them. DNA for the CDR3: TGTGCCAGCAGTGTCCGATACACCGGGGAGCTGTTTTTT. This translates into CASSVRYTGELFF.

V gene TRBV12-3 or TRBV12-4 combines with J gene TRBJ1-2, with unresolved D. The CDR3 runs to 12 residues. V was pared by 3 bases and J by 4 bases, with 6 bases between. As DNA, the CDR3 is TGTGCCAGCAGTTTTCGGGTCTATGGCTACACCTTC. Amino acid sequence: CASSFRVYGYTF.

The V gene is TRBV6-5, the J gene TRBJ2-1; the match to TRBD1 covers 10 bases. Germline V CDR1 and CDR2: MNHEY, SVGAGI. Losses at the gene ends were 6 bases for V and 7 bases for J; bases not matched to a gene: 9. The CDR3 sequence is 15 residues long. CDR3 DNA: TGTGCCAGCAGACTCGGGACAGGGGCTCGAAATGAGCAGTTCTTC. Its translation is CASRLGTGARNEQFF.

This chain joins TRBV14 and TRBJ1-2; D is unclear. The V gene lost 1 base and the J gene lost 5 bases, with 8 bases spanning the gap. CDR3 length: 13 residues. From germline, CDR1 is SGHDN and CDR2 FVKESK. CDR3 in DNA: TGTGCCAGCAGCCAAGGGGATTTTTATGGCTACACCTTC. As protein: CASSQGDFYGYTF.

The V and J genes are TRBV9 and TRBJ2-5; tentatively, D is TRBD2 (6 bases). Germline V gives CDR1 SGDLS, CDR2 YYNGEE. Trimming shortened V by 3 bases and J by 0 bases, and 15 bases separated the two germline ends. The CDR3 sequence is 16 residues long. The CDR3 DNA reads as TGTGCCAGCAGCGAGGGTGCCGGGGGACACCAAGAGACCCAGTACTTC. This codes for CASSEGAGGHQETQYF.

V gene TRBV19 combines with J gene TRBJ2-2; D ambiguous. The CDR3 sequence is 15 residues long. In germline, CDR1 is LNHDA, CDR2 SQIVND (reference sequence). Trimming shortened V by 3 bases and J by 6 bases, and 14 bases separated the two germline ends. The CDR3: CASSILVRRAGELFF. The CDR3 DNA sequence: TGTGCCAGTAGTATCCTAGTTCGCCGGGCCGGGGAGCTGTTTTTT.

This clone has a handful of counts. The same CDR3 is also encoded by other DNA sequences in this sample. This chain uses TRBV19 with TRBJ2-4; perhaps TRBD2 as D (5 bases). Trimming pared 1 base from V and 2 bases from J, leaving 6 bases between. Germline CDR1 and CDR2: LNHDA and SQIVND (reference sequence). The CDR3 covers 14 residues. In DNA, the CDR3 is TGTGCCAGTAGTATAGCGGGGACCAAAAACATTCAGTACTTC. It is translated as CASSIAGTKNIQYF.

This chain uses TRBV21-1 with TRBJ2-4; TRBD2 is the table's D call and was not checked against the DNA. TRBV21-1 is listed as a pseudogene. The CDR3 contains 16 residues. The CDR3 coding sequence is TGTGCCAGCAGCAATAGTCTCCCCCGGGGCAAAAACATTCAGTACTTC. It translates to CASSNSLPRGKNIQYF.

V gene TRBV19 combines with J gene TRBJ1-5; no clear D gene. The CDR3 extends over 15 amino acids. From germline, CDR1 is LNHDA and CDR2 SQIVND (reference sequence). Trimming removed 7 bases from V and 2 bases from J, with 15 bases in between. The CDR3 loop is CASTQTGSGNQPQHF. The CDR3 bases are TGTGCCAGTACCCAGACGGGGTCCGGCAATCAGCCCCAGCATTTT.